These T cell receptor beta chains were read from a single sample in a study of T-cell reconstitution after alpha-beta-depleted transplantation in children. TCRdb reanalysed the PCR reads using MiXCR and keeps one entry per CDR3 protein. The sample has fewer than 550,000 distinct CDR3 sequences; about an eighth are singletons. The sample in question was PBMCs, mostly from graft donor cells, obtained 180 days after TCRalphabeta/CD19-depleted stem cell transplant. The receptor set was obtained from a female patient aged 2-9 years who had a stem cell transplant for aplastic anemia, so the T cells may come from the graft donor. The CDR3 runs from the conserved cysteine through the conserved F or W. Each record gives: V gene, J gene, D gene, clone size, CDR3 protein, CDR3 DNA. A D gene is named only where the DNA matches it firmly. Not all rows give a size; the values are once, few, many and, for expanded clones, a class.

>TRBV20-1|TRBJ1-5|TRBD1|few
CSVGGTEINQPQHF
TGCAGCGTAGGCGGGACAGAGATTAATCAGCCCCAGCATTTT
>TRBV5-6|TRBJ1-2|TRBD1|.
CASSDLDRGGPNYGYTF
TGTGCCAGCAGCGACCTGGACAGGGGGGGACCTAACTATGGCTACACCTTC
>TRBV30|TRBJ2-7|.|few
CAWSVLYEQYF
TGTGCCTGGAGTGTGCTGTACGAGCAGTACTTC
>TRBV7-8|TRBJ2-4|.|few
CASSPGRGDGFKNIQYF
TGTGCCAGCAGCCCCGGGAGAGGGGATGGTTTCAAAAACATTCAGTACTTC
>TRBV5-1|TRBJ1-1|TRBD1|many
CASSLDRGMNTEAFF
TGCGCCAGCAGCTTGGACAGGGGCATGAACACTGAAGCTTTCTTT
>TRBV29-1|TRBJ1-1|.|.
CSVNTHGGRAEAFF
TGCAGCGTTAACACCCACGGGGGGAGGGCTGAAGCTTTCTTT
>TRBV3-1|TRBJ2-2|.|.
CASTRTGELFF
TGTGCCAGCACTCGTACCGGGGAGCTGTTTTTT
>TRBV28|TRBJ2-2|.|many
CASRNPGTDNTGELFF
TGTGCCAGCAGAAACCCCGGCACAGACAACACCGGGGAGCTGTTTTTT
>TRBV27|TRBJ2-3|.|many
CASSFPGDTQYF
TGTGCCAGCAGTTTTCCGGGAGATACGCAGTATTTT
>TRBV5-1|TRBJ1-1|.|few
CASSLEIYTEAFF
TGCGCCAGCAGCTTGGAAATTTACACTGAAGCTTTCTTT
>TRBV7-9|TRBJ2-5|TRBD1|few
CASSLSTGGLETQYF
TGTGCCAGCAGTCTCTCGACAGGGGGCTTGGAGACCCAGTACTTC
>TRBV27|TRBJ2-3|.|.
CASSFGLAPLGTTDTQYF
TGTGCCAGCAGTTTTGGGCTAGCCCCCCTGGGGACCACAGATACGCAGTATTTT
>TRBV28|TRBJ2-7|.|many
CASRVRGTYEQYF
TGTGCCAGCAGGGTTCGCGGGACCTACGAGCAGTACTTC
>TRBV12-3/TRBV12-4|TRBJ1-1|.|.
CASSNRGSNTEAFF
TGTGCCAGCAGTAATCGCGGGAGCAACACTGAAGCTTTCTTT
>TRBV29-1|TRBJ1-2|.|few
CSVGTAIASGYTF
TGCAGCGTTGGTACAGCGATCGCCTCTGGCTACACCTTC
>TRBV5-1|TRBJ2-7|.|few
CASSWDVHSGYEQYF
TGCGCCAGCAGCTGGGACGTCCATAGCGGCTACGAGCAGTACTTC
>TRBV4-3|TRBJ2-7|.|few
CASSLRSSSYEQYF
TGCGCCAGCAGCCTCCGTTCCAGCTCCTACGAGCAGTACTTC
>TRBV20-1|TRBJ1-2|.|.
CSASRRDFRYGYTF
TGCAGTGCTAGTCGTCGGGATTTCAGATATGGCTACACCTTC
>TRBV5-6|TRBJ2-1|TRBD2|.
CASSLGAGGPINEQFF
TGTGCCAGCAGCTTGGGGGCGGGAGGGCCCATCAATGAGCAGTTCTTC
>TRBV7-2|TRBJ2-7|.|few
CASSLELLYEQYF
TGTGCCAGCAGCTTAGAACTTCTATACGAGCAGTACTTC
>TRBV12-3/TRBV12-4|TRBJ1-4|.|few
CASSPDYTATNEKLFF
TGTGCCAGCAGCCCCGATTACACGGCAACTAATGAAAAACTGTTTTTT
>TRBV27|TRBJ2-1|.|few
CASGEGRAQYNEQFF
TGTGCCAGCGGCGAGGGTAGAGCCCAATACAATGAGCAGTTCTTC
>TRBV29-1|TRBJ1-2|TRBD1|.
CSGGDSSLGYTF
TGCAGCGGGGGGGACAGTTCCCTGGGCTACACCTTC
>TRBV7-9|TRBJ1-1|.|many
CASSARSNTEAFF
TGTGCCAGCAGCGCGCGGAGCAACACTGAAGCTTTCTTT
>TRBV11-1|TRBJ1-1|.|few
CASSSGATTEAFF
TGTGCCAGCAGTTCCGGGGCGACTACTGAAGCTTTCTTT
>TRBV6-5|TRBJ1-1|TRBD1|few
CASSYDRDSPEAFF
TGTGCCAGCAGTTACGATAGGGACAGCCCTGAAGCTTTCTTT
>TRBV10-3|TRBJ2-7|.|.
CAISQSSYEQYF
TGTGCCATCAGCCAGAGCTCCTACGAGCAGTACTTC
>TRBV7-9|TRBJ1-3|.|many
CASSWNREARNTIYF
TGTGCCAGCAGCTGGAACAGGGAGGCTAGAAACACCATATATTTT
>TRBV27|TRBJ1-4|.|few
CASSPYSRPLTNEKLFF
TGTGCCAGCAGTCCATACTCCCGACCACTCACTAATGAAAAACTGTTTTTT
>TRBV29-1|TRBJ2-1|TRBD2|few
CSVTGLAEYNEQFF
TGCAGCGTAACGGGACTAGCTGAATACAATGAGCAGTTCTTC
>TRBV12-3/TRBV12-4|TRBJ1-1|.|few
CASSWGTPTEAFF
TGTGCCAGCAGCTGGGGGACCCCCACTGAAGCTTTCTTT
>TRBV7-9|TRBJ2-1|TRBD1|.
CASEGQGRSYNEQFF
TGTGCCAGCGAGGGACAGGGAAGGTCCTACAATGAGCAGTTCTTC
>TRBV4-2|TRBJ2-5|TRBD2|.
CASSHGLASQETQYF
TGTGCCAGCAGCCACGGACTAGCGTCACAAGAGACCCAGTACTTC
>TRBV4-3|TRBJ2-1|TRBD2|few
CASSHGTSGSEFYNEQFF
TGCGCCAGCAGCCATGGGACTAGCGGGAGTGAATTCTACAATGAGCAGTTCTTC
>TRBV12-3/TRBV12-4|TRBJ2-3|.|few
CASTPRGSVTDTQYF
TGTGCCAGCACCCCTAGGGGCTCTGTCACAGATACGCAGTATTTT
>TRBV20-1|TRBJ2-1|TRBD2|.
CSAGLAGVSEQFF
TGCAGTGCTGGCCTAGCGGGAGTCAGTGAGCAGTTCTTC
>TRBV18|TRBJ1-5|.|few
CASSPARAVYSNQPQHF
TGTGCCAGCTCACCAGCGCGGGCGGTCTATAGCAATCAGCCCCAGCATTTT
>TRBV27|TRBJ1-4|.|few
CASSTIQGSNEKLFF
TGTGCCAGCAGTACCATACAGGGCTCTAATGAAAAACTGTTTTTT
>TRBV14|TRBJ2-1|TRBD2|few
CASSQVLSGRTGEQFF
TGTGCCAGCAGCCAAGTTCTTAGCGGGAGGACGGGTGAGCAGTTCTTC
>TRBV4-2|TRBJ2-5|.|few
CASSQAREETQYF
TGTGCCAGCAGCCAAGCACGAGAAGAGACCCAGTACTTC
>TRBV7-2|TRBJ2-1|.|.
CASSSIGVGNEQFF
TGTGCCAGCAGCTCGATCGGGGTCGGCAATGAGCAGTTCTTC
>TRBV20-1|TRBJ2-2|TRBD2|.
CSAGLAGGPDTGELFF
TGCAGTGCTGGACTAGCGGGAGGGCCGGACACCGGGGAGCTGTTTTTT
>TRBV7-2|TRBJ2-1|TRBD2|.
CASSTRTSFYNEQFF
TGTGCCAGCAGCACCCGGACTAGTTTCTACAATGAGCAGTTCTTC
>TRBV28|TRBJ2-3|.|many
CASSRGESTDTQYF
TGTGCCAGCAGTCGTGGCGAGAGCACAGATACGCAGTATTTT
>TRBV4-3|TRBJ2-5|TRBD2|few
CASSQSPGLAGQETQYF
TGCGCCAGCAGCCAAAGCCCGGGACTAGCGGGCCAAGAGACCCAGTACTTC
>TRBV10-3|TRBJ2-2|TRBD2|few
CAISESSTSGSVRQRNTGELFF
TGTGCCATCAGTGAGTCGAGCACTAGCGGGAGTGTCCGGCAACGGAACACCGGGGAGCTGTTTTTT
>TRBV7-2|TRBJ1-6|.|.
CASSLAVHGQKSYNSPLHF
TGTGCCAGCAGCTTAGCGGTACATGGACAGAAGTCCTATAATTCACCCCTCCACTTT
>TRBV5-1|TRBJ1-2|.|many
CASSLDPGASNGYTF
TGCGCCAGCAGCTTGGATCCAGGGGCTTCTAATGGCTACACCTTC
>TRBV7-9|TRBJ2-2|.|few
CASSLRPAGGSTGELFF
TGTGCCAGCAGCTTAAGGCCGGCAGGAGGTTCCACCGGGGAGCTGTTTTTT